This TCR beta chain was obtained from a study of T cells after yellow fever vaccination. Whole-study findings and limits: When the response was secondary, it was weaker but reached its peak faster, day 5 versus 15.

This CDR3 has 13 residues. The V and J ends lost 3 bases and 7 bases respectively, with 9 bases between them. The germline V gene has CDR1 MGHRA and CDR2 YSYEKL. To note about this clonotype: As yet, its antigen is unknown.

TCRdb passed the 5' RACE reads through MiXCR, listing each CDR3 protein once. The profile shows 300,000 to 400,000 distinct CDR3 sequences, around 13% of them singletons. The chain is built from TRBV4-1 and TRBJ1-4; D might be TRBD1 (6 bases). The origin of this receptor is a man aged 18 to 30 who received the YFV17D yellow fever vaccine. Here the sequenced sample was CD4+ T cells sorted from PBMCs, taken 15 days after the yellow fever booster vaccination. The CDR3 loop reads CASSQNRVEKLFF. The DNA for the CDR3 is TGCGCCAGCAGCCAGAACAGGGTTGAAAAACTGTTTTTT.